Below are 27 T cell receptor beta chains sequenced from a single sample in a study of T cell clonality in common variable immunodeficiency. Assay used: immunoSEQ multiplex PCR; TCRdb lists only in-frame clones, some missing. The sample yields some 52,000 clones, without any singletons. Sequencing used peripheral blood mononuclear cells. All receptors derive from a person aged 18 to 70 in good health.

Worth noting for this clone: The CDR3 end lies 3 residues beyond the end of the read and is filled in from the germline J gene. This rearrangement joins TRBV19 to TRBJ1-6; D remains ambiguous. The V and J ends lost 3 bases and 8 bases respectively, with 14 bases between them. Germline assignment: CDR1 LNHDA and CDR2 SQIVND (reference sequence). The CDR3 totals 15 residues. The CDR3 DNA, read in part, is TGTGCCAGTAGTATCGGAGAAGGGTTCTATTCACCC. Translating it yields CASSIGEGFYSP. From start to end, the CDR3 is CASSIGEGFYSPLHF.

Comments on this clone: A read error may account for a junction end that differs from germline. Sequencing ends 3 residues short of the CDR3 end; the germline J gene provides the rest. This chain connects TRBV20-1 to TRBJ1-1; no reliable D call. From germline, CDR1 is DFQATT and CDR2 SNEGSKA (reference sequence). The CDR3 is made up of 13 amino acids. The sequenced CDR3 bases are TGCGGTGCTGGGCGAGCTCTGAACACTGAA. Its translation: CGAGRALNTE. The CDR3 in its entirety is CGAGRALNTEAFF.

In its sample, this clone was seen many times. Sequencing ends 3 residues short of the CDR3 end; the germline J gene provides the rest. J is TRBJ1-2 and V is TRBV6-2 or TRBV6-3; D may be TRBD1 (6 bases). Looked up from germline, CDR1 is MNHEY and CDR2 is SVGEGT. The V end lost 6 bases, the J end lost 3 bases, and 17 bases lay between the germline ends. The CDR3 is made up of 15 amino acids. CDR3 sequence reads: CASSPQGQEHYGYTF. The sequenced CDR3 bases are TGTGCCAGCAGCCCCCAGGGGCAGGAGCACTATGGC.

There are many counts of this clone. Read sequence stops 3 residues before the CDR3 end, and the germline J gene provides the missing end. The rearrangement uses TRBV7-9 and TRBJ1-1; no definite D call. From germline, CDR1 is SEHNR and CDR2 FQNEAQ (reference sequence). Trimming removed 3 bases from V and 1 base from J, with 6 bases in between. The CDR3 covers 13 residues. The part of the CDR3 DNA that was read is TGTGCCAGCAGCTTCCAGGAGAACACTGAA. It specifies CASSFQENTE. The full CDR3 protein reads CASSFQENTEAFF.

CDR3 protein: CASSDSSGRPDDYTF. Partial CDR3 DNA: TGTGCCAGCAGTGATTCTAGCGGGAGGCCCGACGAC. The chain uses TRBV2 and TRBJ1-2; D remains ambiguous. Read sequence stops 3 residues before the CDR3 end, and the germline J gene provides the missing end. This CDR3 has 15 residues. Germline V lookup: CDR1 SNHLY, CDR2 FYNNEI.

This clone was seen at least ten times. Read sequence stops 3 residues before the CDR3 end, and the germline J gene provides the missing end. The chain carries TRBV19 and TRBJ2-7; TRBD1 matches 9 bases. J was trimmed by 2 bases and V by 6 bases; bases with no gene match: 8. Germline V gene sequence: CDR1 LNHDA, CDR2 SQIVND (reference sequence). This CDR3 comprises 15 residues. Here the CDR3 reads CASRRGQGQTYEQYF. The part of the CDR3 DNA that was read is TGTGCCAGTAGACGGGGACAGGGTCAGACCTACGAG.

This clone showed up many times. The read ends 3 residues early relative to the CDR3; the germline J gene fills the gap. The chain couples TRBV5-1 to TRBJ2-3; a possible D gene is TRBD1 (5 bases). CDR1 SGHRS and CDR2 YFSETQ come from the germline V gene. With 4 bases removed from V and 2 bases from J, the gap between germline ends came to 8 bases. The length of the CDR3 is 13 residues. This CDR3 is CASSLGHTDTQYF. The CDR3 DNA, read in part, is TGCGCCAGCAGCCTAGGACACACAGATACG.

A note on this clone: The read gets to within 3 residues of the CDR3 end, and the germline J gene fills in the rest. V gene TRBV20-1 combines with J gene TRBJ2-7; perhaps TRBD2 as D (6 bases). Trimming shortened V by 5 bases and J by 4 bases, and 18 bases separated the two germline ends. CDR1 and CDR2 (germline): DFQATT, SNEGSKA (reference sequence). The CDR3 totals 14 residues. The CDR3 region is CSAQSSASRYEQYF. The part of the CDR3 DNA that was read is TGCAGTGCTCAATCTAGCGCTTCGAGGTACGAG.

Ten or more counts support this clone. With the read ending 3 residues before the CDR3 end, the germline J gene is used to fill in that end. The chain recombines TRBV19 with TRBJ2-5; the match to TRBD1 covers 8 bases. Germline CDR1 reads LNHDA; CDR2 reads SQIVND (reference sequence). The CDR3 runs 15 residues. V lost 5 bases and J lost 1; bases outside the gene matches: 6. CDR3 DNA (partial): TGTGCCAGTAGTCCGCGGACAGGGACCCAAGAGACC. Amino acids: CASSPRTGTQET. The CDR3 in full is CASSPRTGTQETQYF.

This clone turned up a few times. With the read ending 3 residues before the CDR3 end, the germline J gene is used to fill in that end. V gene TRBV19 combines with J gene TRBJ2-2; unclear D gene. Germline assignment: CDR1 LNHDA and CDR2 SQIVND (reference sequence). The CDR3 runs 13 residues. Between the trimmed V and J ends, which lost 11 bases and 1 base, there was a span of 11 bases. The sequenced CDR3 bases are TGTGCCTGTATCTCCCGGAACACCGGGGAG. Translated, it gives CACISRNTGE. Given in full, the CDR3 is CACISRNTGELFF.

This clone was detected ten times or more. From the germline J gene comes the end of the CDR3, since the read stops 3 residues before it. The chain couples TRBV30 to TRBJ2-7; 9 nucleotides match TRBD2. CDR1 GTSNPN and CDR2 SVGIG come from the germline V gene (reference sequence). CDR3 length: 14 residues. Trimming removed 5 bases from V and 6 bases from J; junction bases left unmatched: 11. CDR3: CAWALRAGGSEQYF. Incomplete CDR3 DNA: TGTGCCTGGGCCTTAAGAGCGGGAGGATCCGAG.

This clone was seen at least ten times. Read data end 3 residues before the CDR3 end; the end is taken from the germline J gene. This chain joins TRBV7-9 and TRBJ2-5; weak D call: TRBD1 (6 bases). The CDR3 covers 14 residues. The ends were cut back, 6 bases at V and 2 bases at J, with 13 bases in the middle. Germline values: CDR1 SEHNR, CDR2 FQNEAQ (reference sequence). The CDR3 DNA, read in part, is TGTGCCAGCAGTTCCGACAGGACACAAGAGACC. It is translated as CASSSDRTQET. The CDR3 in full is CASSSDRTQETQYF.

Only a few counts were recorded for this clone. This sample also contains other DNA sequences that code for the same CDR3. The chain's CDR3 is CSATRGANTQYF. The covered CDR3 bases are TGCAGTGCTACTCGGGGGGCGAATACG. This chain connects TRBV20-1 to TRBJ2-3, with D perhaps matching TRBD2 (7 bases). Coverage ceases 3 residues before the CDR3 finishes, and the germline J gene fills in the end. CDR3 length: 12 amino acids. Germline V CDR1 and CDR2: DFQATT, SNEGSKA (reference sequence). V lost 4 bases, J lost 7 bases, and 12 bases lay in between.

This clone was recorded many times. The CDR3 extends 3 residues past the end of the read, so its final part is completed from the germline J gene. The chain is built from TRBV19 and TRBJ1-5, with 8 nucleotides matching TRBD1. Germline V gene sequence: CDR1 LNHDA, CDR2 SQIVND (reference sequence). V shed 4 bases, J shed 0 bases, and the junction held 8 bases outside the gene matches. The CDR3 has 17 residues. The DNA read from the CDR3 is TGTGCCAGTAGTAGTCCAACAGGGGGTTATAGCAATCAGCCC. This gives the protein CASSSPTGGYSNQP. The whole CDR3 is CASSSPTGGYSNQPQHF.

This clone was detected ten times or more. The read ends 3 residues shy of where the CDR3 ends; the end is completed using the germline J gene. V usage is TRBV11-2 and J usage is TRBJ2-1; 9 bases agree with TRBD2. V lost 4 bases, J lost 5 bases, and 6 bases stayed unmatched. The CDR3 is made up of 15 amino acids. Germline V lookup: CDR1 SGHAT, CDR2 FQNNGV. The sequenced part of the CDR3 DNA is TGTGCCAGCAGCTCGGGACTAGCAGCCAACAATGAG. Amino acids: CASSSGLAANNE. In full, the CDR3 is CASSSGLAANNEQFF.

This clone turned up a few times. The sequence runs out 3 residues before the end of the CDR3; the remainder is reconstructed from the germline J gene. The chain recombines TRBV2 with TRBJ2-5; 7 bases are a match to TRBD2. Germline V gene sequence: CDR1 SNHLY, CDR2 FYNNEI. J was trimmed by 7 bases and V by 2 bases; bases with no gene match: 13. The CDR3 has 16 residues. This chain's CDR3 is CASSELSTSSRGTQYF. The sequenced part of the CDR3 DNA is TGTGCCAGCAGTGAATTGTCGACTAGCAGCCGGGGGACC.

This clone was seen repeatedly, ten times or more. The CDR3 end is not reached by the read, which stops 3 residues before it; the germline J gene fills it in. The chain employs TRBV4-1 and TRBJ1-3; 9 positions match TRBD1. The germline V gene encodes CDR1 MGHRA and CDR2 YSYEKL. This CDR3 is 18 amino acids long. The ends lost 0 bases at V and 2 bases at J; junction bases unmatched: 8. The CDR3 reads CASSQDTPRQGAGNTIYF. The CDR3 DNA, read in part, is TGCGCCAGCAGCCAAGATACCCCGAGACAGGGGGCTGGAAACACC.

Only a few counts were recorded for this clone. The read halts 3 residues ahead of the CDR3 end, with the missing end drawn from the germline J gene. The V and J genes are TRBV11-2 and TRBJ2-7, with D maybe TRBD2 (6 bases). Germline CDR1 and CDR2: SGHAT and FQNNGV. The CDR3 spans 15 residues. V was shortened by 1 base and J by 2 bases, with 12 bases between the two germline ends. The CDR3 sequence is CASSLVRGPTYEQYF. The CDR3 bases that were read are TGTGCCAGCAGCTTAGTGCGGGGACCCACCTACGAG.

This clone was picked up a small number of times. Read data end 3 residues before the CDR3 end; the end is taken from the germline J gene. This chain uses TRBV7-9 with TRBJ2-7; D unclear. Germline V gene data show CDR1 as SEHNR and CDR2 as FQNEAQ (reference sequence). The CDR3 has 14 residues. V lost 0 bases and J lost 3, with 9 bases in between. Incomplete CDR3 DNA: TGTGCCAGCAGCTTAGCGTTGACTGACTACGAG. Translated: CASSLALTDYE. The full CDR3 reads CASSLALTDYEQYF.

This clone was detected many times. The read falls 3 residues short of the CDR3 end, and the missing part is taken from the germline J gene. This sequence joins TRBV13 and TRBJ2-1; the match to TRBD1 covers 8 bases. V dropped 5 bases and J dropped 7; count of bases not matched to a gene: 7. The CDR3 has 14 residues. Germline V CDR1 and CDR2: PRHDT, FYEKMQ (reference sequence). Incomplete CDR3 DNA: TGTGCCAGCAGCGGTCGACAGGGGCTGAATGAG. This sequence encodes CASSGRQGLNE. The whole CDR3 is CASSGRQGLNEQFF.

This clone was found many times. The read terminates 3 residues ahead of where the CDR3 ends, so the germline J gene completes it. This chain uses TRBV6-2 or TRBV6-3 with TRBJ2-7; 7 bases line up with TRBD1. Germline CDR1 MNHEY, CDR2 SVGEGT. There are 16 residues in the CDR3. The ends lost 5 bases at V and 3 bases at J; junction bases unmatched: 13. Incomplete CDR3 DNA: TGTGCCAGCAGTGCGCCGTCCCGGGACAGCAACTACGAG. This translates into CASSAPSRDSNYE. The entire CDR3 is CASSAPSRDSNYEQYF.

A remark on this clone: The CDR3 end falls 3 residues outside the read, so it is completed with the germline J gene. V is TRBV6-2 or TRBV6-3 and J is TRBJ1-2, with D perhaps TRBD1 (6 bases). This CDR3 is built from 14 residues. Germline V gene data show CDR1 as MNHEY and CDR2 as SVGEGT. The sequenced part of the CDR3 DNA is TGTGCCAGCAGTTACTCGCGGGGGCCCTACGAC. This sequence encodes CASSYSRGPYD. The whole CDR3 sequence reads CASSYSRGPYDYTF.

In the case of this clone: The read gets to within 3 residues of the CDR3 end, and the germline J gene fills in the rest. The chain couples TRBV18 to TRBJ1-5; possibly TRBD1 for D (5 bases). Germline values: CDR1 KGHSH, CDR2 LQKENI. Trimming cost V 2 bases and J 7 bases, with 9 bases left between them. CDR3 length: 13 amino acids. CDR3 sequence reads: CASSPTGDQPQHF. Partial CDR3 DNA: TGTGCCAGCTCACCAACGGGGGACCAGCCC. Combining the CDR3 with reference TRBV18 and TRBJ1-5 gives the whole variable domain NAGVMQNPRHLVRRRGQEARLRCSPMKGHSHVYWYRQLPEEGLKFMVYLQKENIIDESGMPKERFSAEFPKEGPSILRIQQVVRGDSAAYFCASSPTGDQPQHFGDGTRLSIL.

Ten or more counts support this clone. The read halts 3 residues ahead of the CDR3 end, with the missing end drawn from the germline J gene. V usage is TRBV5-1 and J usage is TRBJ2-1; 10 nucleotides agree with TRBD2. Trimming removed 3 bases from V and 6 bases from J; junction bases left unmatched: 3. Germline lookup yields CDR1 SGHRS and CDR2 YFSETQ. The CDR3 extends over 14 amino acids. CDR3 bases read: TGCGCCAGCAGCTCCATAGCGGGAGGCAATGAG. Its protein is CASSSIAGGNE. The complete CDR3 protein is CASSSIAGGNEQFF.

This clone was found many times. The read halts 3 residues ahead of the CDR3 end, with the missing end drawn from the germline J gene. V usage is TRBV20-1 and J usage is TRBJ2-4, with 9 bases identical to TRBD2. CDR3 length: 15 residues. CDR1 is DFQATT and CDR2 is SNEGSKA in the germline V gene (reference sequence). V dropped 4 bases and J dropped 0; count of bases not matched to a gene: 4. The CDR3 spells CSANSGRLAKNIQYF. The CDR3 DNA, read in part, is TGCAGTGCTAATAGCGGGAGACTAGCCAAAAACATT.

Worth noting for this clone: The read stops 3 residues short of the end of the CDR3; the missing end is completed from the germline J gene. This chain connects TRBV10-2 to TRBJ1-1, with 7 bases that match TRBD1. The germline V gene has CDR1 WSHSY and CDR2 SAAADI. J lost 4 bases, V lost 2 bases, and 7 bases had no gene match. This CDR3 contains 15 residues. CDR3 residues: CASSEVTGRSTEAFF. The CDR3 bases that were read are TGCGCCAGCAGTGAGGTGACAGGGAGGAGCACTGAA.

The table lists this clone with many counts. Coverage ceases 3 residues before the CDR3 finishes, and the germline J gene fills in the end. This chain joins TRBV4-1 and TRBJ2-5; 8 bases map to TRBD2. There are 14 residues in the CDR3. Germline loops: CDR1 MGHRA, CDR2 YSYEKL. The junction had 6 bases not matched to a gene; V was cut back by 4 bases and J by 5 bases. The CDR3 sequence: CASSRRLAWETQYF. Partial CDR3 DNA: TGCGCCAGCAGCCGACGACTAGCGTGGGAGACC.